Listed below are T cell receptor beta chains from one sample, sequenced in a study of blood T cell repertoires in COVID-19. This table comes from immunoSEQ multiplex PCR, and its TCRdb copy is limited to in-frame clones, with some not included. The data contain just under 45,000 clones, about 87% of them singletons. The specimen was peripheral blood. The receptors stem from a woman between 40 and 50 years old with acute or convalescent COVID-19. Each CDR3 is given with its conserved first and last residue. A D gene is named only where the DNA matches it firmly. The size entry is marked missing in some rows and otherwise reads once, few, many or a size class.

size	V	J	D	DNA	CDR3
NA	TRBV2	TRBJ2-1	TRBD1	TGTGCCAGCACCGGACAGGGAGTTACGGGCTCCTACAATGAGCAGTTCTTC	CASTGQGVTGSYNEQFF
few	TRBV12-5	TRBJ1-2	NA	TGTGCTAGTGGCACAGACGACAGATTCGTCGGCGGCTACACCTTC	CASGTDDRFVGGYTF
NA	TRBV11-2	TRBJ2-3	NA	TGTGCCAGCAGCCCTTCGGCGGGGCCTCGTACAGATACGCAGTATTTT	CASSPSAGPRTDTQYF
NA	TRBV28	TRBJ1-5	TRBD1	TGTGCCAGCAGCCGGGACAGAAATCAGCCCCAGCATTTT	CASSRDRNQPQHF
NA	TRBV4-2	TRBJ1-2	NA	TGTGCCAGCAAGGGGGTAGGGGCGGCAAGCTATGGCTACACCTTC	CASKGVGAASYGYTF
NA	TRBV29-1	TRBJ1-1	NA	TGCAGCGTTCGGGCAGGAGGATTTGAAGCTTTCTTT	CSVRAGGFEAFF
NA	TRBV7-2	TRBJ2-7	NA	TGTGCCAGCAGCTTAGTCCCAGGGCAGGGAGGCGAGCAGTACTTC	CASSLVPGQGGEQYF
once	TRBV9	TRBJ2-2	NA	TGTGCCAGCAGCGTAGAACTAGCAATCGGGGAGCTGTTTTTT	CASSVELAIGELFF
NA	TRBV18	TRBJ2-1	NA	TGTGCCAGCTCCCCAACCGACAGATACAATGAGCAGTTCTTC	CASSPTDRYNEQFF
NA	TRBV11-2	TRBJ2-7	NA	TGTGCCAGCAGCCCGGGACTCTCCTACGAGCAGTACTTC	CASSPGLSYEQYF
NA	TRBV19	TRBJ2-3	NA	TGTGCCAGTAGTATATCGTTGGGAGTAGGCACAGATACGCAGTATTTT	CASSISLGVGTDTQYF
once	TRBV10-3	TRBJ1-3	NA	TGTGCCATCAGTGCGAGGGGGTACTCTGGAAACACCATATATTTT	CAISARGYSGNTIYF
NA	TRBV5-8	TRBJ2-7	TRBD1	TGTGCCAGCAGCCCATGGACAGGGGCCTCCTACGAGCAGTACTTC	CASSPWTGASYEQYF
NA	TRBV2	TRBJ1-2	NA	TGTGCCAGCAGTGAAAGGACAGTCTATGGCTACACCTTC	CASSERTVYGYTF
NA	TRBV19	TRBJ2-7	TRBD2	TGTGCCAGTAGTATTTCTACCGCGGGAGGCCCCTCCTACGAGCAGTACTTC	CASSISTAGGPSYEQYF
NA	TRBV28	TRBJ2-2	NA	TGTGCCAGCAGTCCCTTAGGGGTAGACCTCGGGGAGCTGTTTTTT	CASSPLGVDLGELFF
few	TRBV28	TRBJ1-1	TRBD1	TGTGCCAGCAGTTTTTCTTGGGGGACAGGGCCCCCTCGGGTCACTGAAGCTTTCTTT	CASSFSWGTGPPRVTEAFF
NA	TRBV6-2/TRBV6-3	TRBJ1-4	NA	TGTGCCAGCAGCGAGCCGGGTCACCCGAATGAAAAACTGTTTTTT	CASSEPGHPNEKLFF
NA	TRBV7-9	TRBJ1-1	NA	TGTGCCAGCAGCTCCAGGGAAATGAACACTGAAGCTTTCTTT	CASSSREMNTEAFF
NA	TRBV28	TRBJ2-3	NA	TGTGCCAGCAGAGAGCGGCCCATCACAGATACGCAGTATTTT	CASRERPITDTQYF
NA	TRBV5-4	TRBJ2-2	TRBD2	TGTGCCAGCCCCCGGGGGGAGACCGGGGAGCTGTTTTTT	CASPRGETGELFF
NA	TRBV10-1	TRBJ2-7	NA	TGCGCCAGCAGTGAGTCCGGGAAATCCTACGAGCAGTACTTC	CASSESGKSYEQYF
NA	TRBV7-9	TRBJ1-2	NA	TGTGCCAGCAGCTTAGCAGGGGGGGATGGCTACACCTTC	CASSLAGGDGYTF
NA	TRBV12-5	TRBJ1-5	NA	TGTGCTAGTGGTTTGGTGCGTCAGCCCCAGCATTTT	CASGLVRQPQHF
NA	TRBV2	TRBJ1-5	NA	TGTGCCAGCAGTGGACAGCAGAATCAGCCCCAGCATTTT	CASSGQQNQPQHF
few	TRBV7-9	TRBJ1-1	NA	TGTGCCAGCAGCTTAGAGGGAAGTTGGCAGGGGTACGCTGAAGCTTTCTTT	CASSLEGSWQGYAEAFF
NA	TRBV7-2	TRBJ2-7	TRBD2	TGTGCCAGCAGCTTAGACGCGGGAGTGGACGAGCAGTACTTC	CASSLDAGVDEQYF
NA	TRBV28	TRBJ1-4	TRBD1	TGTGCCAGCAGTCGGACAGGGGAACGTGAAAAACTGTTTTTT	CASSRTGEREKLFF
once	TRBV11-3	TRBJ2-2	TRBD2	TGTGCCAGCAGCTGGTCCTTTGGACTAGCGGGCACCGGGGAGCTGTTTTTT	CASSWSFGLAGTGELFF
NA	TRBV28	TRBJ1-3	NA	TGTGCCAGCAGTCCTCGGGGTAGCGGAAACACCATATATTTT	CASSPRGSGNTIYF
NA	TRBV6-1	TRBJ1-6	TRBD1	TGTGCCAGCAGTGAAGCGGTAGGGGGCCATGTTAATTCACCCCTCCACTTT	CASSEAVGGHVNSPLHF
once	TRBV18	TRBJ2-7	TRBD1	TGTGCCAGCTCACCAGGACAGGGGGCGGGGGAGCAGTACTTC	CASSPGQGAGEQYF
NA	TRBV6-5	TRBJ1-1	NA	TGTGCCAGCAGGCTAGGGGGGGGCGCCTCCACTGAAGCTTTCTTT	CASRLGGGASTEAFF
NA	TRBV25-1	TRBJ2-5	NA	TGTGCCAGCAGTGAATACGGGACCCAGTACTTC	CASSEYGTQYF
few	TRBV9	TRBJ1-1	TRBD1	TGTGCCAGCAGCGCGGCAAGCACCGGGACAGAAGAAGCTTTCTTT	CASSAASTGTEEAFF
few	TRBV18	TRBJ1-2	TRBD1	TGTGCCAGCTCACCTAAAAGGGACAGGGAAGGCTACACCTTC	CASSPKRDREGYTF
NA	TRBV2	TRBJ1-5	TRBD1	TGTGCCAGCAGCTTGGACAGGGGCGGGAATCAGCCCCAGCATTTT	CASSLDRGGNQPQHF
NA	TRBV7-2	TRBJ2-1	TRBD2	TGTGCCAGCAGCTTCCAGCGGGGGTACAATGAGCAGTTCTTC	CASSFQRGYNEQFF
NA	TRBV19	TRBJ1-4	TRBD1	TGTGCCAGTAGTACTGGGACAGCTAATGAAAAACTGTTTTTT	CASSTGTANEKLFF
NA	TRBV3-1/TRBV3-2	TRBJ1-4	NA	TGTGCCAGCAGCCCGCCGGGGATCGATGAAAAACTGTTTTTT	CASSPPGIDEKLFF
NA	TRBV6-2/TRBV6-3	TRBJ2-7	NA	TGTGCCAGCAGTGGTAGCTCCTACGAGCAGTACTTC	CASSGSSYEQYF
NA	TRBV28	TRBJ1-5	TRBD1	TGTGCCAGCAGTTCCCTGCCTCGGACAGGGATGGATCAGCCCCAGCATTTT	CASSSLPRTGMDQPQHF
few	TRBV19	TRBJ1-5	TRBD1	TGTGCCAGTAGTATAGGGACAGGGTTCAATCAGCCCCAGCATTTT	CASSIGTGFNQPQHF
NA	TRBV19	TRBJ2-3	TRBD2	TGTGCCAGTACCCTAGCGGGGAACACAGATACGCAGTATTTT	CASTLAGNTDTQYF
NA	TRBV4-3	TRBJ2-1	NA	TGCGCCAGCAGCCCGGCGGGGTTAGGTGAGCAGTTCTTC	CASSPAGLGEQFF
NA	TRBV2	TRBJ1-5	NA	TGTGCCACTTCGACAGGACCTTTTAGCAATCAGCCCCAGCATTTT	CATSTGPFSNQPQHF
NA	TRBV11-2	TRBJ2-3	NA	TGTGCCAGCAGCTTAGCGACCCGACAGTCAGATACGCAGTATTTT	CASSLATRQSDTQYF
few	TRBV27	TRBJ1-1	NA	TGTGCCAGCAGTCAAGTGACAGCCGTCACTGAAGCTTTCTTT	CASSQVTAVTEAFF
NA	TRBV15	TRBJ1-4	TRBD1	TGTGCCACCAGCTTCCCGGACAGGGGTCCGACTAATGAAAAACTGTTTTTT	CATSFPDRGPTNEKLFF
NA	TRBV28	TRBJ1-2	TRBD1	TGTGCCAGCAGTTTGCAGGGGGGTTATGGCTACACCTTC	CASSLQGGYGYTF
NA	TRBV27	TRBJ1-2	TRBD1	TGTGCCAGCAGATCCCTTGCAGGGGGCTCGGGGGGCTACACCTTC	CASRSLAGGSGGYTF
NA	TRBV6-1	TRBJ2-3	NA	TGTGCCAGCAGTGCTCCTTTAATCGGGTTCACAGATACGCAGTATTTT	CASSAPLIGFTDTQYF
NA	TRBV7-9	TRBJ1-5	NA	TGTGCCAGCAGCCCCCTTTTGGCCCAGCCCCAGCATTTT	CASSPLLAQPQHF
NA	TRBV29-1	TRBJ2-5	TRBD1	TGCAGCGTTGATGTGACAGGGGGTTGGGAGACCCAGTACTTC	CSVDVTGGWETQYF
NA	TRBV27	TRBJ2-7	NA	TGTGCCAGCAGTTTATCTGGGGGGGCCTCCTACGAGCAGTACTTC	CASSLSGGASYEQYF
NA	TRBV13	TRBJ1-4	TRBD1	TGTGCCAGCAGCTTAGGAGCGGGACAGGGGTTGGAAAAACTGTTTTTT	CASSLGAGQGLEKLFF
NA	TRBV6-1	TRBJ1-4	TRBD1	TGTGCCAGCAGTGCCCGTAGACCAGGGGGCGAGGAAACTAATGAAAAACTGTTTTTT	CASSARRPGGEETNEKLFF
NA	TRBV5-5	TRBJ1-5	NA	TGTGCCAGCAGCCCGGGGTTACAGACCAATCAGCCCCAGCATTTT	CASSPGLQTNQPQHF
NA	TRBV7-9	TRBJ1-4	NA	TGTGCCAGCAGCCCCGCCGGGGGGCGGGAAAAACTGTTTTTT	CASSPAGGREKLFF